Each of the 4 T cell receptor beta chains below was sequenced from the same sample in a study of cytomegalovirus exposure and HLA in healthy donors. Measured with immunoSEQ multiplex PCR; TCRdb has only the in-frame clones, and not every one. This repertoire shows approximately 80,000 clones, roughly 93% found once; its top ten account for around 3.3%. The sample was PBMCs. All receptors derive from a woman under 40 in good health and CMV-seronegative.

The rearrangement links TRBV10-1 to TRBJ2-7, with 7 bases identical to TRBD1. The CDR3 length is 15 residues. From germline, CDR1 is WNHNN and CDR2 SYGVQD (reference sequence). Trimming took 5 bases from V and 4 from J; bases not matched to a gene: 11. The DNA of the CDR3 is TGCGCCAGCAGTCCGACCGGGACAGAGAAATACGAGCAGTACTTC. It encodes CASSPTGTEKYEQYF.

This chain joins TRBV6-5 and TRBJ2-3; 7 bases line up with TRBD2. This CDR3 has 15 amino acids. V shed 5 bases and J 0 bases; nucleotides not matched to a gene: 5. CDR1 is MNHEY and CDR2 is SVGAGI in the germline V gene. Here the CDR3 reads CASSLQRGSTDTQYF. As DNA, the CDR3 is TGTGCCAGCAGTCTCCAGCGGGGCAGCACAGATACGCAGTATTTT.

CDR3 amino acids: CAWRLAGARDTQYF. The CDR3 DNA follows: TGTGCCTGGAGACTAGCGGGGGCGAGAGATACGCAGTATTTT. The chain employs TRBV30 and TRBJ2-3; TRBD2 matches 11 bases. The CDR3 covers 14 residues. The J segment lost 5 bases and the V segment lost 3 bases, leaving 4 bases of the junction unmatched. Germline CDR1 GTSNPN, CDR2 SVGIG (reference sequence).

This clone appeared once. V and J are TRBV25-1 and TRBJ1-1; 9 bases line up with TRBD1. CDR3 length: 16 amino acids. J gave up 3 bases and V 3 bases, and 8 bases lay outside the gene matches. Germline V gene data show CDR1 as MGHDK and CDR2 as SYGVNS. The CDR3 loop reads CASSESQGALDTEAFF. The CDR3 DNA is TGTGCCAGCAGTGAGTCACAGGGGGCGCTCGACACTGAAGCTTTCTTT.